The rows below give T cell receptor beta chains drawn from one sample of a study of early T cells in non-severe SARS-CoV-2 infection. TCRdb recomputed calls from the 5' RACE reads with MiXCR, one row per CDR3 protein. This sample has 15,000 to 20,000 distinct CDR3 sequences; around 5.9% occur once, and the top ten carry just under 6.5%. Sequenced: whole blood. All receptors come from an adult who was a healthcare worker with PCR-confirmed SARS-CoV-2 infection or an uninfected control (not recorded which). The CDR3 runs from the conserved cysteine through the conserved F or W. Each record gives: V gene, J gene, clone size, D gene, CDR3 protein, CDR3 DNA. A D gene is named only where the DNA matches it firmly. The size entry is marked missing in some rows and otherwise reads once, few, many or a size class.

TRBV10-3	TRBJ2-5	medium-sized	.	CAISGRGPGETQYF	TGTGCCATCAGTGGACGGGGTCCCGGGGAGACCCAGTACTTC
TRBV11-2	TRBJ2-3	few	.	CASSPDSTDTQYF	TGTGCCAGCAGCCCGGACAGCACAGATACGCAGTATTTT
TRBV7-2	TRBJ2-7	.	TRBD1	CASSKEDRGSYEQYF	TGTGCCAGCAGCAAAGAGGACAGGGGGAGCTACGAGCAGTACTTC
TRBV5-1	TRBJ1-3	medium-sized	TRBD1	CASSSTGDGLFTGNTIYF	TGCGCCAGCAGCTCTACAGGGGACGGTTTGTTTACTGGAAACACCATATATTTT
TRBV18	TRBJ1-5	many	.	CASSPAGQSSNQPQHF	TGTGCCAGCTCTCCCGCCGGACAGAGTAGCAATCAGCCCCAGCATTTT
TRBV5-1	TRBJ1-2	many	TRBD1	CASSSGGQDLPRYTF	TGCGCCAGCAGCTCGGGGGGACAGGACCTCCCGCGCTACACCTTC
TRBV6-2/TRBV6-3	TRBJ1-2	many	TRBD1	CASSRDRSYGYTF	TGTGCCAGCAGTCGGGACAGAAGCTATGGCTACACCTTC
TRBV29-1	TRBJ2-3	many	.	CSVVQNTYTDTQYF	TGCAGCGTTGTTCAGAATACCTACACAGATACGCAGTATTTT
TRBV20-1	TRBJ2-7	many	.	CSAPDGPYEQYF	TGCAGTGCCCCTGACGGACCCTACGAGCAGTACTTC
TRBV11-2	TRBJ2-7	.	.	CASSSTGTNHYEQYF	TGTGCCAGCAGCTCAACCGGGACCAATCACTACGAGCAGTACTTC
TRBV20-1	TRBJ2-7	.	TRBD1	CSARGQGAYEQYF	TGCAGTGCTAGAGGACAGGGGGCATACGAGCAGTACTTC
TRBV7-8	TRBJ1-1	many	.	CASSLASGGGTEAFF	TGTGCCAGCAGCTTAGCGAGTGGGGGGGGCACTGAAGCTTTCTTT
TRBV6-5	TRBJ2-1	many	.	CASSYARASPDEQFF	TGTGCCAGCAGTTACGCGCGGGCTAGTCCCGATGAGCAGTTCTTC
TRBV3-1	TRBJ1-2	many	.	CASSQERTGYTF	TGTGCCAGCAGCCAAGAGAGGACTGGCTACACCTTC
TRBV29-1	TRBJ1-1	.	.	CSVFILGAGRNTEAFF	TGCAGCGTTTTCATTCTTGGGGCAGGGCGAAACACTGAAGCTTTCTTT
TRBV29-1	TRBJ2-7	.	TRBD1	CSGRDRDYEQYF	TGCAGCGGAAGGGACAGGGACTACGAGCAGTACTTC
TRBV6-2/TRBV6-3	TRBJ2-1	many	TRBD2	CASSIDSSGGQFF	TGTGCCAGCAGTATCGATTCTAGCGGGGGTCAGTTCTTC
TRBV6-1	TRBJ2-5	many	.	CASSEAGEETQYF	TGTGCCAGCAGTGAAGCAGGGGAGGAGACCCAGTACTTC
TRBV15	TRBJ2-1	many	.	CATSRDHEIYNEQFF	TGTGCCACCAGCAGAGATCACGAGATTTACAATGAGCAGTTCTTC
TRBV2	TRBJ2-6	many	.	CASSEAGGSGANVLTF	TGTGCCAGCAGTGAAGCCGGAGGGTCTGGGGCCAACGTCCTGACTTTC
TRBV29-1	TRBJ2-3	.	.	CSVVGQVGQYF	TGCAGCGTTGTAGGTCAAGTGGGGCAGTATTTT
TRBV18	TRBJ1-5	many	.	CASSPTVEQPQHF	TGTGCCAGCTCACCGACAGTGGAACAGCCCCAGCATTTT